Shown below are 17 T cell receptor beta chains from a single sample sequenced in a study of CD8 T cells in Susac syndrome. A quantity of about 0.5 to 1 ug RNA underwent reverse transcription using random hexamers. TCRdb recomputed calls from the immunoSEQ multiplex PCR reads with MiXCR, one row per CDR3 protein. The data hold a few hundred thousand distinct CDR3 sequences, with around 85% observed a single time. The sequenced sample consisted of CD8+ T cells from PBMCs. The receptor set was obtained from a human donor with multiple sclerosis.

The V and J genes are TRBV30 and TRBJ1-1, with 9 bases aligning to TRBD1. Trimming cost V 8 bases and J 10 bases; bases outside gene matches: 8. CDR3 size: 11 residues. CDR1 GTSNPN and CDR2 SVGIG come from the germline V gene (reference sequence). CDR3 DNA: TGTGCCCTTCGACAGGGGGAGGGAGCTTTCTTT. Translation: CALRQGEGAFF.

The genes are TRBV27 and TRBJ2-7, with D perhaps TRBD1 (5 bases). The CDR3 loop spans 13 amino acids. CDR1 MNHEY and CDR2 SMNVEV come from the germline V gene (reference sequence). Trimming left V 6 bases short and J 0 bases short, with 9 bases between. CDR3 sequence reads: CASSEDSSYEQYF. Written as DNA, the CDR3 is TGTGCCAGCAGCGAAGACAGCTCCTACGAGCAGTACTTC.

The chain employs TRBV20-1 and TRBJ2-7, with 12 bases lining up with TRBD2. The germline V gene has CDR1 DFQATT and CDR2 SNEGSKA (reference sequence). The length of the CDR3 is 15 residues. V lost 6 bases and J lost 0; bases outside the gene matches: 6. This CDR3 is CSAKLAGGLSYEQYF. CDR3 nucleotide sequence: TGCAGTGCGAAACTAGCGGGAGGCCTCTCCTACGAGCAGTACTTC.

The gene calls are TRBV7-2 and TRBJ2-7, with D possibly called TRBD1 or TRBD2 (6 bases each). V lost 3 bases to trimming and J lost 7 bases, with 16 bases between them. The germline V gene has CDR1 SGHTA and CDR2 FQGNSA. There are 14 residues in the CDR3. The CDR3: CASSFYAGHREQYF. As DNA, the CDR3 is TGTGCCAGCAGCTTCTATGCGGGACACAGAGAGCAGTACTTC.

V usage is TRBV6-1 and J usage is TRBJ2-7, with TRBD1 matching over 12 bases. V lost 7 bases and J lost 5; bases outside the gene matches: 6. The CDR3 spans 14 residues. CDR1 is MNHNS and CDR2 is SASEGT in the germline V gene. This CDR3 reads CASTVGTGGDEQYF. CDR3 DNA sequence: TGTGCCAGCACCGTCGGGACAGGGGGCGACGAGCAGTACTTC.

There are a few counts of this clonotype. This chain links TRBV6-1 with TRBJ2-5, with D tentatively TRBD1 (5 bases). The CDR3 contains 14 residues. The germline V gene has CDR1 MNHNS and CDR2 SASEGT. Trimming cost V 3 bases and J 1 base, with 9 bases left between them. The CDR3 bases are TGTGCCAGCAGTGATTGGGGCGGCCAAGAGACCCAGTACTTC. Translating gives CASSDWGGQETQYF.

The V gene is TRBV7-4, the J gene TRBJ2-5, with 8 bases matching TRBD1. The germline gives CDR1 SGHVT, CDR2 SQSDAQ. The CDR3 sequence is 18 residues long. V was pared by 3 bases and J by 2 bases, with 14 bases of the junction left unmatched. CDR3 sequence (DNA): TGTGCCAGCAGCTTGTTGGGCGGGACAGGACGAGTACAAGAGACCCAGTACTTC. This gives the protein CASSLLGGTGRVQETQYF.

The V and J genes are TRBV30 and TRBJ2-1; either TRBD1 or TRBD2 may supply D (5 bases each). This CDR3 contains 14 residues. Deletions cut 1 base from V and 5 bases from J, with 12 bases between. The germline V gene encodes CDR1 GTSNPN and CDR2 SVGIG (reference sequence). CDR3 nucleotides: TGTGCCTGGAGTGGAATTAGAGGGGACAATGAGCAGTTCTTC. It codes for CAWSGIRGDNEQFF. Looking up the rest from reference TRBV30 and TRBJ2-1 gives the full variable domain: SQTIHQWPATLVQPVGSPLSLECTVEGTSNPNLYWYRQAAGRGLQLLFYSVGIGQISSEVPQNLSASRPQDRQFILSSKKLLLSDSGFYLCAWSGIRGDNEQFFGPGTRLTVL.

This clonotype was detected many times. The chain joins TRBV7-9 to TRBJ1-1; D gene unclear. CDR3 size: 13 residues. V was clipped by 5 bases and J by 6 bases, with 13 bases between them. Germline V gives CDR1 SEHNR, CDR2 FQNEAQ (reference sequence). The CDR3 DNA sequence: TGTGCCAGCAGCCAGGAGGAATGGGCTGAAGCTTTCTTT. Translation: CASSQEEWAEAFF.

This chain links TRBV19 with TRBJ1-2; no clear D gene. Germline V gives CDR1 LNHDA, CDR2 SQIVND (reference sequence). Trimming left V 3 bases short and J 2 bases short, with 22 bases between. This CDR3 comprises 18 residues. In nucleotides, the CDR3 is TGTGCCAGTAGTATTTCTTGGCAGGACTATAATTCGAACTATGGCTACACCTTC. It yields the protein CASSISWQDYNSNYGYTF.

The chain links TRBV29-1 to TRBJ2-7; 11 bases line up with TRBD2. Germline CDR1 is SQVTM and CDR2 is ANQGSEA. CDR3 length: 13 residues. Trimming at V came to 3 bases and at J to 3 bases, leaving 1 base not matched to a gene. CDR3 sequence reads: CSVDSGGDYEQYF. The CDR3 coding sequence is TGCAGCGTTGATAGCGGGGGGGACTACGAGCAGTACTTC.

This chain links TRBV27 with TRBJ2-1, with TRBD2 identical over 7 bases. The germline V gene has CDR1 MNHEY and CDR2 SMNVEV (reference sequence). This CDR3 comprises 18 residues. Trimming at V came to 6 bases and at J to 0 bases, leaving 14 bases not matched to a gene. The CDR3 DNA reads as TGTGCCAGCAGGCACCGGGGAACTAGCGCGAGCTCCTACAATGAGCAGTTCTTC. This codes for CASRHRGTSASSYNEQFF.

J is TRBJ2-1 and V is TRBV11-1; 9 bases are a match to TRBD2. CDR3 length: 18 residues. CDR1 is SGHAT and CDR2 is FQDESV in the germline V gene (reference sequence). V was clipped by 4 bases and J by 4 bases; unmatched bases: 14. The CDR3 nucleotides are TGTGCCAGCAGCTCCCAGGCTGGGGAGCGGGGGGCATACAATGAGCAGTTCTTC. It codes for CASSSQAGERGAYNEQFF. Filled out from reference TRBV11-1 and TRBJ2-1, the complete variable domain reads EAEVAQSPRYKITEKSQAVAFWCDPISGHATLYWYRQILGQGPELLVQFQDESVVDDSQLPKDRFSAERLKGVDSTLKIQPAELGDSAMYLCASSSQAGERGAYNEQFFGPGTRLTVL.

The chain links TRBV4-1 to TRBJ2-1, with D possibly being TRBD2 (5 bases). This CDR3 contains 14 residues. Germline CDR1 is MGHRA and CDR2 is YSYEKL. Between the trimmed V and J ends, which lost 4 bases and 8 bases, there was a span of 15 bases. CDR3 sequence (DNA): TGCGCCAGCAGCCTTGGTGGGAAGGAGGATGAGCAGTTCTTC. Residues: CASSLGGKEDEQFF.

J is TRBJ1-1 and V is TRBV20-1; no definite D call. The CDR3 loop spans 15 amino acids. Germline-derived CDR1 and CDR2 are DFQATT and SNEGSKA (reference sequence). The V and J ends lost 0 bases and 1 base respectively, with 12 bases between them. CDR3 bases: TGCAGTGCTAGAGATCCCTCGTTGGGGAACACTGAAGCTTTCTTT. It translates to CSARDPSLGNTEAFF.

The chain recombines TRBV7-9 with TRBJ2-3, with D unclear. V was trimmed by 6 bases and J by 0 bases, leaving 19 bases between them. Germline loops: CDR1 SEHNR, CDR2 FQNEAQ (reference sequence). This CDR3 region has 17 residues. CDR3 residues: CASRPPAAASSTDTQYF. The CDR3 DNA reads as TGTGCCAGCAGACCTCCCGCCGCGGCCTCTAGCACAGATACGCAGTATTTT.

This chain joins TRBV4-1 and TRBJ2-7, with a tentative D call TRBD2 (6 bases). The CDR3 consists of 14 residues. The ends were cut back, 0 bases at V and 4 bases at J, with 10 bases in the middle. The germline V gene encodes CDR1 MGHRA and CDR2 YSYEKL. The CDR3 is CASSQDVAAYEQYF. In DNA form, the CDR3 reads TGCGCCAGCAGCCAAGATGTAGCGGCTTACGAGCAGTACTTC.